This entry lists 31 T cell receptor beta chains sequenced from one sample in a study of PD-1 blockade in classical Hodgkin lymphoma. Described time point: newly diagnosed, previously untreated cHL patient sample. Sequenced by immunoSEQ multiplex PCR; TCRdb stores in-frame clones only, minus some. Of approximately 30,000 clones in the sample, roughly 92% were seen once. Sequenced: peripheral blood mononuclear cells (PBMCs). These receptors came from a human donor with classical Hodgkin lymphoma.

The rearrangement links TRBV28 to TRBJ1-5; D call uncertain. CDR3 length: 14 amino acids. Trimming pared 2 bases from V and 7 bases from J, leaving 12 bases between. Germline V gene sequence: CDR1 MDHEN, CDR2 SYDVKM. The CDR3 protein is CASSLPTGGQPQHF. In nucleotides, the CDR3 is TGTGCCAGCAGTTTACCCACTGGTGGGCAGCCCCAGCATTTT.

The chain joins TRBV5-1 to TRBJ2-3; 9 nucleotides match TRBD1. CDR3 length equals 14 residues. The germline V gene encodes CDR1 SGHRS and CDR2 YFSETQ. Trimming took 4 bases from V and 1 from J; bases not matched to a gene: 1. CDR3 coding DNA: TGCGCCAGCAGCAGGACAGGGGGCACAGATACGCAGTATTTT. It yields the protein CASSRTGGTDTQYF.

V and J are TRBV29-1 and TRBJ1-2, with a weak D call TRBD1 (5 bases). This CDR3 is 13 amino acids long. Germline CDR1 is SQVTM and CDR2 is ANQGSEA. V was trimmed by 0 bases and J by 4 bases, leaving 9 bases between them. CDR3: CSVEDRGVYGYTF. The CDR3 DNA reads TGCAGCGTTGAAGACCGAGGGGTCTATGGCTACACCTTC.

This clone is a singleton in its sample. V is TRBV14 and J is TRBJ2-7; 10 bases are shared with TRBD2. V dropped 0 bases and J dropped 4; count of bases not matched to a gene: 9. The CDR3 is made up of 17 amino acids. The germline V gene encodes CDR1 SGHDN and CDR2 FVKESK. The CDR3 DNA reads TGTGCCAGCAGCCAAGATCGGCTAGCGGGAGACCCGTACGAGCAGTACTTC. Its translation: CASSQDRLAGDPYEQYF.

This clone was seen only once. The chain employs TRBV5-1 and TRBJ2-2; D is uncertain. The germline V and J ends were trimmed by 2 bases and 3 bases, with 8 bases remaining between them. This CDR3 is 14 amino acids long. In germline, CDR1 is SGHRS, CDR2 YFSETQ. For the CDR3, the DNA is TGCGCCAGCAGCTTAGTAATGTACACCGGGGAGCTGTTTTTT. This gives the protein CASSLVMYTGELFF.

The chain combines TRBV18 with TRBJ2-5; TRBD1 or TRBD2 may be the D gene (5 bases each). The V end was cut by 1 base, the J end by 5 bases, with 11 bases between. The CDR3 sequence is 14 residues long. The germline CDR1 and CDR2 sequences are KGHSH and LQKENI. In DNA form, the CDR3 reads TGTGCCAGCTCACCACGAACGGGGACGGAGACCCAGTACTTC. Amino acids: CASSPRTGTETQYF.

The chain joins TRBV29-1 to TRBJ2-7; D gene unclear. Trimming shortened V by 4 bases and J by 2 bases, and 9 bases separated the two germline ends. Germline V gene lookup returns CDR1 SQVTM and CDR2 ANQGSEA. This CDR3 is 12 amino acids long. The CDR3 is CSVVVLTYEQYF. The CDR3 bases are TGCAGCGTTGTTGTCCTCACCTACGAGCAGTACTTC.

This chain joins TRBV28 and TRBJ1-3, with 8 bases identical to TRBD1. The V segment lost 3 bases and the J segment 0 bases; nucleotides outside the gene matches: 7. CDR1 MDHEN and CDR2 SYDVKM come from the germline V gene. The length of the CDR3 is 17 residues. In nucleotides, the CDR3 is TGTGCCAGCAGTTTCGCAGGGGGCCCAAACTCTGGAAACACCATATATTTT. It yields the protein CASSFAGGPNSGNTIYF. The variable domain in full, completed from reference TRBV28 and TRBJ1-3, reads DVKVTQSSRYLVKRTGEKVFLECVQDMDHENMFWYRQDPGLGLRLIYFSYDVKMKEKGDIPEGYSVSREKKERFSLILESASTNQTSMYLCASSFAGGPNSGNTIYFGEGSWLTVV.

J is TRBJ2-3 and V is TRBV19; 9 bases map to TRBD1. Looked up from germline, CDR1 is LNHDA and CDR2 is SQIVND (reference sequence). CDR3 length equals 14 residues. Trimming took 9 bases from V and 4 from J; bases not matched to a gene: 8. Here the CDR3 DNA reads TGTGCCAGCAGTCCCGGACAGGGGCCAGATACGCAGTATTTT. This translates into CASSPGQGPDTQYF.

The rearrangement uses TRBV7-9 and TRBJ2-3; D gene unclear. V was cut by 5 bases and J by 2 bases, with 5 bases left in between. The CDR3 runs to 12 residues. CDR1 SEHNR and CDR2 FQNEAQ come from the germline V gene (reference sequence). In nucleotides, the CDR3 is TGTGCCAGCAGCCCGGACACAGATACGCAGTATTTT. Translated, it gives CASSPDTDTQYF.

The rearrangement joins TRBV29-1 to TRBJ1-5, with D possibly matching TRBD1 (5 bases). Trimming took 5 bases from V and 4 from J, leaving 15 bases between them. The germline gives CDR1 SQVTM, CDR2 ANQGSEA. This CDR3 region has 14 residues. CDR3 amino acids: CSVSTSDTNQPQHF. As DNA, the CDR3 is TGCAGCGTTTCAACCTCGGACACTAATCAGCCCCAGCATTTT.

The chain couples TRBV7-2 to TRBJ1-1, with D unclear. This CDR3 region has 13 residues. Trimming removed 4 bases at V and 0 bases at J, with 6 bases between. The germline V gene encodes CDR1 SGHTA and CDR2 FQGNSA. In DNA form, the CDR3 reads TGTGCCAGCAGCTCCCATCTGAACACTGAAGCTTTCTTT. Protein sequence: CASSSHLNTEAFF.

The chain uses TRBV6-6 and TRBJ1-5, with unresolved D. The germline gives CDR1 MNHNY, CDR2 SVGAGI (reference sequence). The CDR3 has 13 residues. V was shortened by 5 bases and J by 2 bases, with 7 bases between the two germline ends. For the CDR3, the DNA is TGTGCCAGCAGTATCATAGGCAATCAGCCCCAGCATTTT. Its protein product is CASSIIGNQPQHF.

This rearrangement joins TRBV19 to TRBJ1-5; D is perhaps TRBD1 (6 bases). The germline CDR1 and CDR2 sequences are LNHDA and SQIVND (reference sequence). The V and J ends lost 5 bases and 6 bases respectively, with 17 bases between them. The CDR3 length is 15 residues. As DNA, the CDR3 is TGTGCCAGTAGTCTTGAAGGGGGGCGAAGTCAGCCCCAGCATTTT. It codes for CASSLEGGRSQPQHF.

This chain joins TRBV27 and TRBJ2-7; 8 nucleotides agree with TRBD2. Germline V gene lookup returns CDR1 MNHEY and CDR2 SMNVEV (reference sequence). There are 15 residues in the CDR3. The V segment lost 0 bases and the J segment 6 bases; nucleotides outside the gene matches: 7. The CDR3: CASSLSRAGVTEQYF. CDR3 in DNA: TGTGCCAGCAGTTTATCGAGAGCGGGAGTAACCGAGCAGTACTTC.

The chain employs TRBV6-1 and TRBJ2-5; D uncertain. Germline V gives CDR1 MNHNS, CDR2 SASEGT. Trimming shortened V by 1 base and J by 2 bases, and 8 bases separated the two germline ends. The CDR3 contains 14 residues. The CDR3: CASSEGTVQETQYF. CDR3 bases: TGTGCCAGCAGTGAAGGGACGGTGCAAGAGACCCAGTACTTC.

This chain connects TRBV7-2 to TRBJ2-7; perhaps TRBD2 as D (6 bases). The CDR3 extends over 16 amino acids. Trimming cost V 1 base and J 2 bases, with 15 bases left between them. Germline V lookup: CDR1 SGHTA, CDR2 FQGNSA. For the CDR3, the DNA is TGTGCCAGCAGCTTAGGGGGGGTAACTAATCCCTACGAGCAGTACTTC. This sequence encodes CASSLGGVTNPYEQYF.

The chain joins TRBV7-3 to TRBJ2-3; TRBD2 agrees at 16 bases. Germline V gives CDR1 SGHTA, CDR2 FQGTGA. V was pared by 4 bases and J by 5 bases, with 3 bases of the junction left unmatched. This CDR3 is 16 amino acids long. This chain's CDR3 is CASSSGLAGGGDTQYF. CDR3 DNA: TGTGCCAGCAGCTCGGGACTAGCGGGAGGGGGAGATACGCAGTATTTT. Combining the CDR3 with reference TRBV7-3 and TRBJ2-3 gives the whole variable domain GAGVSQTPSNKVTEKGKYVELRCDPISGHTALYWYRQSLGQGPEFLIYFQGTGAADDSGLPNDRFFAVRPEGSVSTLKIQRTERGDSAVYLCASSSGLAGGGDTQYFGPGTRLTVL.

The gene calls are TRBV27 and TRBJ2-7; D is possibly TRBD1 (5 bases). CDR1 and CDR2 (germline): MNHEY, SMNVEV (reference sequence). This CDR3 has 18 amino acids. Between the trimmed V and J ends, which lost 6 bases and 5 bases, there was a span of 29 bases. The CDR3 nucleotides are TGTGCCAGCAGCGGCCGTGGGGCAGTCATTTATCCTAAGGACGAGCAGTACTTC. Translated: CASSGRGAVIYPKDEQYF.

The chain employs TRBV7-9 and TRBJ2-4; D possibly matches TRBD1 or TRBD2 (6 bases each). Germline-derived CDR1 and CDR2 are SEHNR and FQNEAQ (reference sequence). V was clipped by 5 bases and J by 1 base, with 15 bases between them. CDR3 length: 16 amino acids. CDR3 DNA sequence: TGTGCCAGCAGCCCGCAGAGGGGGGCGGCCAAAAACATTCAGTACTTC. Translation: CASSPQRGAAKNIQYF.

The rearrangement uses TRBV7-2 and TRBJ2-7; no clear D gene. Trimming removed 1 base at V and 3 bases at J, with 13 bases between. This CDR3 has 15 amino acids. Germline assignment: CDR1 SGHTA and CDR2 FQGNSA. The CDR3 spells CASSLGLGLFYEQYF. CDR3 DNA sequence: TGTGCCAGCAGCTTAGGTCTGGGCCTCTTCTACGAGCAGTACTTC.

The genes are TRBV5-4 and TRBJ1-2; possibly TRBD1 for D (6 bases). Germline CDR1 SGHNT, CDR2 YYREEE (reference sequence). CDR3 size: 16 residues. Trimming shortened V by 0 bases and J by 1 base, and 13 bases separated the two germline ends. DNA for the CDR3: TGTGCCAGCAGCTTGGGCCGAGGGGGGAATAACTATGGCTACACCTTC. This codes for CASSLGRGGNNYGYTF.

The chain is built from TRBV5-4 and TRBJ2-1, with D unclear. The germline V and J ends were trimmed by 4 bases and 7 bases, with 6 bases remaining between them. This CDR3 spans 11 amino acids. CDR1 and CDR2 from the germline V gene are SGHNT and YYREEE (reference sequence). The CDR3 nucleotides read TGTGCCAGCAGCCGGCGGAATGAGCAGTTCTTC. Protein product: CASSRRNEQFF.

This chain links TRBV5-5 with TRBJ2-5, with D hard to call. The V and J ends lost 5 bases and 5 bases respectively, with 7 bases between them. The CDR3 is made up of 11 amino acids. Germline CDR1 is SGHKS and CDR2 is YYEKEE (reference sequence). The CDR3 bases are TGTGCCAGCAGAACTTTTGAGACCCAGTACTTC. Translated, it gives CASRTFETQYF.

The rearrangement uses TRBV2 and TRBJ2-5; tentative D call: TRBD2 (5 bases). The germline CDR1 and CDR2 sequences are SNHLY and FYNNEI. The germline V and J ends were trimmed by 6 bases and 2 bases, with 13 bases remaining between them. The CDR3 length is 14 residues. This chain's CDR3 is CASSKGLRQETQYF. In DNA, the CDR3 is TGTGCCAGCAGCAAAGGACTCCGACAAGAGACCCAGTACTTC.

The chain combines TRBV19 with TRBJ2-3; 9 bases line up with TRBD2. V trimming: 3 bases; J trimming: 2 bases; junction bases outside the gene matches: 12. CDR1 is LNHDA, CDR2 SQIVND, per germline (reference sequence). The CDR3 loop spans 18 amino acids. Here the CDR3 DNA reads TGTGCCAGTAGTATTTCGTCGGGTCTAGCGGGACCCACAGATACGCAGTATTTT. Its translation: CASSISSGLAGPTDTQYF.

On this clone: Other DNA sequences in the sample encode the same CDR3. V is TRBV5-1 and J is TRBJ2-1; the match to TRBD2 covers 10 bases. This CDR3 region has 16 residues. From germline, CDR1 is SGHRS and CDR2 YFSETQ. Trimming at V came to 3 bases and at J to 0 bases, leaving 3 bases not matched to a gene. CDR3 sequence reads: CASSSSGGSSYNEQFF. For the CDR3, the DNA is TGCGCCAGCAGCTCTAGCGGGGGCAGCTCCTACAATGAGCAGTTCTTC.

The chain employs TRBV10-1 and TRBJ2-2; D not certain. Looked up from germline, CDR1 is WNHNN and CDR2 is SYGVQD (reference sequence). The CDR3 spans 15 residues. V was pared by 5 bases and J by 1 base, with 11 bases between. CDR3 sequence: CASSPHQENTGELFF. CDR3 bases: TGCGCCAGCAGTCCTCACCAGGAGAACACCGGGGAGCTGTTTTTT.

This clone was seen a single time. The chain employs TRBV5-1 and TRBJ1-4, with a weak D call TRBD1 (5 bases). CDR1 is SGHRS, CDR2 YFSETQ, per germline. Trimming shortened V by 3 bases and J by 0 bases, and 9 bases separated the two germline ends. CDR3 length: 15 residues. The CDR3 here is CASSWGTATNEKLFF. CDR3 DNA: TGCGCCAGCAGCTGGGGGACCGCAACTAATGAAAAACTGTTTTTT.

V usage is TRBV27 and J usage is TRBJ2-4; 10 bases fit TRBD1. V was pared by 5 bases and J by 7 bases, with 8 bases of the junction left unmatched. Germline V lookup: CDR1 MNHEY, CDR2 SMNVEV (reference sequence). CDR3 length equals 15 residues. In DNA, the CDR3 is TGTGCCAGCAGTCGGGACAGGGGCCAGGGGAACATTCAGTACTTC. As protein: CASSRDRGQGNIQYF.

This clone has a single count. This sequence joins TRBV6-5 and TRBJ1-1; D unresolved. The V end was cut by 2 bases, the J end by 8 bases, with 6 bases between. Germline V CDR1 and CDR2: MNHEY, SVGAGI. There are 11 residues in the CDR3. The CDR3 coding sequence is TGTGCCAGCAGTTACGGGAGAGAAGCTTTCTTT. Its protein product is CASSYGREAFF.